These 23 T cell receptor beta chains were all obtained from the same sample, sequenced in a study of cytomegalovirus exposure and HLA in healthy donors. Primers for the PCR totalled 60 Vbeta and 13 Jbeta. The method was immunoSEQ multiplex PCR; TCRdb's version includes in-frame clones alone and lacks a portion of them. The table lists 90,000 to 150,000 clones, 63% of them singletons. Sequences were obtained from PBMCs. The source of these receptors is a man between 35 and 55 years old in good health and CMV-seropositive.

This clone is medium-sized by share. The V gene is TRBV5-6, the J gene TRBJ2-1; 8 bases line up with TRBD1. The CDR3 runs to 15 residues. The germline V gene encodes CDR1 SGHDT and CDR2 YYEEEE. V lost 0 bases and J lost 1; bases outside the gene matches: 0. The CDR3 protein is CASSLGDRSYNEQFF. The CDR3 DNA sequence: TGTGCCAGCAGCTTGGGGGACAGGTCCTACAATGAGCAGTTCTTC.

The chain couples TRBV27 to TRBJ2-7; D possibly corresponds to TRBD2 (6 bases). V lost 2 bases, J lost 6 bases, and 14 bases lay in between. Germline CDR1 and CDR2: MNHEY and SMNVEV (reference sequence). CDR3 length: 14 amino acids. The CDR3 here is CASSLRREEGEQYF. The CDR3 DNA is TGTGCCAGCAGTTTACGGCGGGAAGAGGGCGAGCAGTACTTC.

This chain uses TRBV29-1 with TRBJ2-7; 8 nucleotides align to TRBD2. Germline assignment: CDR1 SQVTM and CDR2 ANQGSEA. The CDR3 is made up of 14 amino acids. With 3 bases clipped from V and 0 bases from J, the junction kept 4 bases outside the gene matches. For the CDR3, the DNA is TGCAGCGTTGAGTCCCGGGAGGGCTCCTACGAGCAGTACTTC. Amino acids: CSVESREGSYEQYF.

This sequence joins TRBV10-3 and TRBJ2-3, with 9 bases aligning to TRBD1. Per the germline V gene, CDR1 is ENHRY and CDR2 is SYGVKD. This CDR3 has 14 residues. Losses at the gene ends were 6 bases for V and 5 bases for J; bases not matched to a gene: 6. The CDR3 nucleotides are TGTGCCATCAGCAGGACAGGGGTTGGAGATACGCAGTATTTT. Translating it yields CAISRTGVGDTQYF.

This clone was recorded once. The chain employs TRBV28 and TRBJ1-2; TRBD1 matches at 7 bases. After removal of 4 bases from V and 4 bases from J, the junction contained 12 bases not matched to a gene. CDR1 and CDR2 from the germline V gene are MDHEN and SYDVKM. This CDR3 region has 16 residues. The CDR3 coding sequence is TGTGCCAGCAGTTGGGACAGTTTGATGGGCGGCTATGGCTACACCTTC. It specifies CASSWDSLMGGYGYTF.

The V and J genes are TRBV7-8 and TRBJ2-7; 7 nucleotides agree with TRBD1. After removal of 5 bases from V and 2 bases from J, the junction contained 6 bases not matched to a gene. Germline V gene lookup returns CDR1 SGHVS and CDR2 FQNEAQ. This CDR3 has 14 residues. CDR3 DNA: TGTGCCAGCAGCACATACAGGGGTGCCTACGAGCAGTACTTC. Its protein product is CASSTYRGAYEQYF.

The V gene is TRBV28, the J gene TRBJ2-7; TRBD1 matches at 10 bases. J was trimmed by 4 bases and V by 4 bases; bases with no gene match: 4. Germline CDR1 reads MDHEN; CDR2 reads SYDVKM. The length of the CDR3 is 14 residues. The DNA for the CDR3 is TGTGCCAGCAGTTCTGGGACAGGGGCGTACGAGCAGTACTTC. Translation gives CASSSGTGAYEQYF.

V and J are TRBV6-1 and TRBJ1-5; no clear D gene. The CDR3 contains 14 residues. The ends were cut back, 3 bases at V and 2 bases at J, with 8 bases in the middle. Germline V gives CDR1 MNHNS, CDR2 SASEGT. CDR3 DNA: TGTGCCAGCAGTGACATCCGAGGCAATCAGCCCCAGCATTTT. Its translation: CASSDIRGNQPQHF.

The rearrangement uses TRBV28 and TRBJ1-5, with a weak D call TRBD1 (6 bases). Germline V lookup: CDR1 MDHEN, CDR2 SYDVKM. With 1 base removed from V and 7 bases from J, the gap between germline ends came to 11 bases. The CDR3 has 14 amino acids. The DNA for the CDR3 is TGTGCCAGCAGTTTATACAGGGAAGGACAGCCCCAGCATTTT. The encoded protein is CASSLYREGQPQHF.

The chain recombines TRBV30 with TRBJ2-5; D may be TRBD1 (6 bases). The end of the DNA aligns better with TRBJ2-7, so the J call may be wrong. Germline values: CDR1 GTSNPN, CDR2 SVGIG (reference sequence). The CDR3 extends over 17 amino acids. CDR3 sequence reads: CAWSGTGIESHYYEQYF. In nucleotides, the CDR3 is TGTGCCTGGAGTGGAACAGGGATTGAGTCTCATTACTACGAGCAGTACTTC.

The V gene is TRBV30, the J gene TRBJ2-3, with 16 bases aligning to TRBD2. The CDR3 consists of 17 residues. V dropped 7 bases and J dropped 8; count of bases not matched to a gene: 15. Germline V CDR1 and CDR2: GTSNPN, SVGIG (reference sequence). The CDR3, as DNA: TGTGCCTTCACGGGACTAGCGGGAGGGCGGGTTTTCGGTACGCAGTATTTT. Encoded protein: CAFTGLAGGRVFGTQYF.

The gene calls are TRBV10-3 and TRBJ2-5; D not certain. This CDR3 has 12 residues. Germline CDR1 reads ENHRY; CDR2 reads SYGVKD. Trimming removed 3 bases from V and 5 bases from J, with 7 bases in between. CDR3 sequence: CAISESRETQYF. The CDR3 DNA sequence: TGTGCCATCAGTGAATCTAGGGAGACCCAGTACTTC.

The V call is TRBV28, the J call TRBJ1-1; weak D call: TRBD1 (5 bases). Germline V gives CDR1 MDHEN, CDR2 SYDVKM. The V end was cut by 5 bases, the J end by 4 bases, with 17 bases between. The length of the CDR3 is 15 residues. The chain's CDR3 is CASSPLLRGVTEAFF. CDR3 sequence (DNA): TGTGCCAGCAGTCCTCTGCTTAGGGGCGTCACTGAAGCTTTCTTT.

This clone has a handful of counts. The chain joins TRBV2 to TRBJ1-1; maybe TRBD1 (6 bases). The CDR3 is 13 amino acids. CDR1 is SNHLY and CDR2 is FYNNEI in the germline V gene. V was clipped by 5 bases and J by 7 bases, with 14 bases between them. The DNA for the CDR3 is TGTGCCAGCAGTACGGGACAAGGACGTGAAGCTTTCTTT. This encodes CASSTGQGREAFF.

The CDR3 nucleotides read TGCGCCAGCAGCTTTAGGGCCGGGGGCACAGATACGCAGTATTTT. It yields the protein CASSFRAGGTDTQYF. This chain joins TRBV5-1 and TRBJ2-3, with D possibly matching TRBD2 (5 bases). The CDR3 has 15 residues. V was trimmed by 2 bases and J by 1 base, leaving 11 bases between them. Germline lookup yields CDR1 SGHRS and CDR2 YFSETQ.

This clone was counted only a few times. The chain combines TRBV7-9 with TRBJ2-1, with 10 nucleotides matching TRBD2. Germline V CDR1 and CDR2: SEHNR, FQNEAQ (reference sequence). The junction had 6 bases not matched to a gene; V was cut back by 1 base and J by 12 bases. The CDR3 sequence is 14 residues long. This chain's CDR3 is CASSLETSGMGQFF. CDR3 sequence (DNA): TGTGCCAGCAGCTTAGAAACTAGCGGGATGGGGCAGTTCTTC.

The rearrangement links TRBV9 to TRBJ2-3; 10 bases align to TRBD2. The germline gives CDR1 SGDLS, CDR2 YYNGEE. V lost 0 bases, J lost 0 bases, and 10 bases stayed unmatched. The CDR3 is 19 amino acids. The CDR3 here is CASSVGVAGGFSSTDTQYF. The CDR3 nucleotides are TGTGCCAGCAGCGTAGGCGTAGCGGGAGGTTTTTCTAGCACAGATACGCAGTATTTT. Based on the CDR3 plus reference TRBV9 and TRBJ2-3, the full variable domain is DSGVTQTPKHLITATGQRVTLRCSPRSGDLSVYWYQQSLDQGLQFLIQYYNGEERAKGNILERFSAQQFPDLHSELNLSSLELGDSALYFCASSVGVAGGFSSTDTQYFGPGTRLTVL.

The chain combines TRBV6-5 with TRBJ2-7; 9 bases are shared with TRBD1. Germline values: CDR1 MNHEY, CDR2 SVGAGI. V gave up 6 bases and J gave up 2 bases; unmatched junction bases: 8. CDR3 length: 15 amino acids. The CDR3 nucleotides are TGTGCCAGCAGGCACAGGGGGCCTTGGGCCTACGAGCAGTACTTC. Encoded protein: CASRHRGPWAYEQYF.

This clone has just a few counts. The chain is built from TRBV29-1 and TRBJ1-2; D call uncertain. The CDR3 spans 12 residues. Looked up from germline, CDR1 is SQVTM and CDR2 is ANQGSEA. CDR3 amino acids: CGGELSNYGYTF. DNA of the CDR3: TGCGGCGGGGAGTTATCTAACTATGGCTACACCTTC.

The V call is TRBV29-1, the J call TRBJ1-2; D might be TRBD1 (5 bases). The CDR3 loop spans 14 amino acids. V lost 6 bases and J lost 4, with 18 bases in between. In germline, CDR1 is SQVTM, CDR2 ANQGSEA. CDR3 DNA: TGCAGCGTAGCCAGGGATCTCGATGGCTATGGCTACACCTTC. It codes for CSVARDLDGYGYTF.

This clone was observed a single time. The chain employs TRBV18 and TRBJ1-2; TRBD1 matches at 8 bases. The CDR3 extends over 18 amino acids. Germline CDR1 reads KGHSH; CDR2 reads LQKENI. The junction had 20 bases not matched to a gene; V was cut back by 3 bases and J by 8 bases. The CDR3: CASSPFGQGFAAGRGYTF. CDR3 bases: TGTGCCAGCTCACCCTTTGGACAGGGATTCGCCGCGGGTAGGGGCTACACCTTC.

The V call is TRBV7-9, the J call TRBJ1-3; D gene unclear. Deletions cut 1 base from V and 2 bases from J, with 3 bases between. The CDR3 is 13 amino acids. Germline lookup yields CDR1 SEHNR and CDR2 FQNEAQ (reference sequence). The CDR3 sequence: CASSLGAGNTIYF. The CDR3 coding sequence is TGTGCCAGCAGCTTAGGAGCTGGAAACACCATATATTTT.

The rearrangement joins TRBV6-5 to TRBJ2-1; TRBD2 aligns across 10 bases. CDR1 is MNHEY and CDR2 is SVGAGI in the germline V gene. After removal of 7 bases from V and 10 bases from J, the junction contained 13 bases not matched to a gene. This CDR3 is 15 amino acids long. The CDR3, as DNA: TGTGCCAGCAACTCCCAGCGGGAGGGCCCGTTGGAGCAGTTCTTC. This codes for CASNSQREGPLEQFF.